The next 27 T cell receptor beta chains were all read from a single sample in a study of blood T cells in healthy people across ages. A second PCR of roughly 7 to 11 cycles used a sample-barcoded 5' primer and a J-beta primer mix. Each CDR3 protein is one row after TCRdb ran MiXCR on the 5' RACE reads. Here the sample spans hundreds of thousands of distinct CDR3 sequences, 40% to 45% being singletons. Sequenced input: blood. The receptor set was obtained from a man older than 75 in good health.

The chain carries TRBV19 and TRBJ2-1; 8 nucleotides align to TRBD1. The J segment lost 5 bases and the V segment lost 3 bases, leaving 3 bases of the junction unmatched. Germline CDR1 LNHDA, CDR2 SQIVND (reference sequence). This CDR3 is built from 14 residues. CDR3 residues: CASSINRGNNEQFF. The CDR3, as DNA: TGTGCCAGTAGTATTAACAGGGGGAACAATGAGCAGTTCTTC.

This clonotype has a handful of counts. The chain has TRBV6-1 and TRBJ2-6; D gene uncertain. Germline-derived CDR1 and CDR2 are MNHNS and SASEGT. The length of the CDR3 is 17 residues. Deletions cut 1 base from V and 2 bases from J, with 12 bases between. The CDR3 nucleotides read TGTGCCAGCAGTGAAGGACACCTGGTGCCTGGGGCCAACGTCCTGACTTTC. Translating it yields CASSEGHLVPGANVLTF.

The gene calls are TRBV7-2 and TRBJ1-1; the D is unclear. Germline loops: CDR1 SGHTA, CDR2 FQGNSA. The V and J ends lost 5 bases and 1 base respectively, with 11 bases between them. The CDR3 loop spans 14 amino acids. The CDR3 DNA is TGTGCCAGCAGCCCCACCACCCGGAACACTGAAGCTTTCTTT. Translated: CASSPTTRNTEAFF.

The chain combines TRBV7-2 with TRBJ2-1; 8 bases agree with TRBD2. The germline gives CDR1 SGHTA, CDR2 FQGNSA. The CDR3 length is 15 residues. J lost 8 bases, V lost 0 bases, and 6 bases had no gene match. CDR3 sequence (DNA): TGTGCCAGCAGCTTAGCCAGCGGGAGTCGGGATGAGCAGTTCTTC. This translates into CASSLASGSRDEQFF. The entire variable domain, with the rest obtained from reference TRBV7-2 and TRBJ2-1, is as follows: GAGVSQSPSNKVTEKGKDVELRCDPISGHTALYWYRQSLGQGLEFLIYFQGNSAPDKSGLPSDRFSAERTGGSVSTLTIQRTQQEDSAVYLCASSLASGSRDEQFFGPGTRLTVL.

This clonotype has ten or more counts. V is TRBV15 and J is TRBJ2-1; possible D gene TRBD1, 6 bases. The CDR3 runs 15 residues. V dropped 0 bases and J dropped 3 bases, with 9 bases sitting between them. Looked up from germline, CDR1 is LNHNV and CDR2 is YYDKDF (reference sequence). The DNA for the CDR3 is TGTGCCACCAGCAGAGACCGACAGGTCTACAATGAGCAGTTCTTC. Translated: CATSRDRQVYNEQFF.

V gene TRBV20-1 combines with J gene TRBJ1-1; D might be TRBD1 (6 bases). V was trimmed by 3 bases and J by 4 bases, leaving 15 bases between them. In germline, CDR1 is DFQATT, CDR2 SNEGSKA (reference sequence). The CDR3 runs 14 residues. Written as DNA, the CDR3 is TGCAGTGCTAGGTGGGGGCCCGCGAGCACTGAAGCTTTCTTT. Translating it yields CSARWGPASTEAFF.

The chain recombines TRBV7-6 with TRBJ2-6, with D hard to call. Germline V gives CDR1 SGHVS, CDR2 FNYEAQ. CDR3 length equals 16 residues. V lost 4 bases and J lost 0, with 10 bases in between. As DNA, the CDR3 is TGTGCCAGCAGCTCCTATCCGATCTCTGGGGCCAACGTCCTGACTTTC. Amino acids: CASSSYPISGANVLTF.

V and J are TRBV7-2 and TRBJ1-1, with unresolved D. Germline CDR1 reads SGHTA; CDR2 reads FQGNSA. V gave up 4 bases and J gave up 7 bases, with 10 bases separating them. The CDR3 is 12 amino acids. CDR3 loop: CASSSWTYEAFF. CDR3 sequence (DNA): TGTGCCAGCAGCTCATGGACGTATGAAGCTTTCTTT.

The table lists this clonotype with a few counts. The CDR3: CASSQKARTANYGYTF. The CDR3 DNA follows: TGTGCCAGCAGCCAAAAAGCCCGGACGGCTAACTATGGCTACACCTTC. This chain joins TRBV3-1 and TRBJ1-2; unclear D gene. Germline values: CDR1 LGHDT, CDR2 YNNKEL (reference sequence). The CDR3 consists of 16 residues. The V end was cut by 2 bases, the J end by 0 bases, with 13 bases between.

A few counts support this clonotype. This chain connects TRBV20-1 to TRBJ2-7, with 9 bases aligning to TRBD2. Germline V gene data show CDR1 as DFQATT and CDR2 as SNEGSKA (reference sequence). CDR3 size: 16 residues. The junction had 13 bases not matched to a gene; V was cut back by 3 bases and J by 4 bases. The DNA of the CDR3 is TGCAGTGCTAGCAGAACCTCGACTAGCGGACCGTACGAGCAGTACTTC. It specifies CSASRTSTSGPYEQYF.

The CDR3 nucleotides are TGTGCCAGCAGTTACTCCGGGACAGAACTTCCTAACTATGGCTACACCTTC. Translating gives CASSYSGTELPNYGYTF. The gene calls are TRBV6-2 or TRBV6-3 and TRBJ1-2, with TRBD1 matching over 7 bases. CDR3 length: 17 amino acids. Germline V CDR1 and CDR2: MNHEY, SVGEGT. V lost 0 bases, J lost 0 bases, and 7 bases stayed unmatched.

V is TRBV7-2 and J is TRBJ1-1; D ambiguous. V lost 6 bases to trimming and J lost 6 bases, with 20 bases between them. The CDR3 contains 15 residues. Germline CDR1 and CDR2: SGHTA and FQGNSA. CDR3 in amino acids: CASRRTYGPNPEAFF. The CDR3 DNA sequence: TGTGCCAGCAGACGCACATACGGTCCCAATCCTGAAGCTTTCTTT.

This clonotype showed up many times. The CDR3, as DNA: TGTGCCAGCAGCGTAGATGGACAGGGCTCCTACAATGAGCAGTTCTTC. Protein product: CASSVDGQGSYNEQFF. The chain recombines TRBV9 with TRBJ2-1, with 8 bases fitting TRBD1. CDR3 size: 16 residues. After removal of 0 bases from V and 0 bases from J, the junction contained 2 bases not matched to a gene. Germline V CDR1 and CDR2: SGDLS, YYNGEE.

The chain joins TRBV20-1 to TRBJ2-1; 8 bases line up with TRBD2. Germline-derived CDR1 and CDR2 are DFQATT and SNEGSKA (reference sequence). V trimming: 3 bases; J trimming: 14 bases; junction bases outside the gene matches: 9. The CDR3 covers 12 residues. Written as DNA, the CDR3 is TGCAGTGCTAGCAGAAGCGGGGGCCGGAAGTTCTTC. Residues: CSASRSGGRKFF.

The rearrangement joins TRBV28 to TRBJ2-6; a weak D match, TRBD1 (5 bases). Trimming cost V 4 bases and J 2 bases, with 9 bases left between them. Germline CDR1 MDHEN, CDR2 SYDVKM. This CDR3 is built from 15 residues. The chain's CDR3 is CASSYKGTGANVLTF. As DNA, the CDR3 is TGTGCCAGCAGTTATAAGGGGACTGGGGCCAACGTCCTGACTTTC.

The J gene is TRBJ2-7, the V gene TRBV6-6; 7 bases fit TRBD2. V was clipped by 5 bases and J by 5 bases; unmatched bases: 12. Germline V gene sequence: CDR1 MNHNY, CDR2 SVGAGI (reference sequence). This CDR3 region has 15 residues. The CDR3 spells CASSLPRGVGNEQYF. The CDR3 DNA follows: TGTGCCAGCAGTCTCCCCCGGGGGGTGGGTAACGAGCAGTACTTC.

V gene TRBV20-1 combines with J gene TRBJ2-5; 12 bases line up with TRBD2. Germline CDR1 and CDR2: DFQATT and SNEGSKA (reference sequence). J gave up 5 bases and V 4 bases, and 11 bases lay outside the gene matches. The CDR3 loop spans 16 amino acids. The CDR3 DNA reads TGCAGTGCTACAGGACTAGCGGGAAAAGGGAGGGAGACCCAGTACTTC. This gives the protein CSATGLAGKGRETQYF.

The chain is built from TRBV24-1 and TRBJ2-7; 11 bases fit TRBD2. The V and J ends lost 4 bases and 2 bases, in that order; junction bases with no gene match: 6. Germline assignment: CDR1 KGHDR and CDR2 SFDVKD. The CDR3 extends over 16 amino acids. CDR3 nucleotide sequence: TGTGCCACCAGTGACACGGGACTAGCGGAGACCTACGAGCAGTACTTC. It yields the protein CATSDTGLAETYEQYF.

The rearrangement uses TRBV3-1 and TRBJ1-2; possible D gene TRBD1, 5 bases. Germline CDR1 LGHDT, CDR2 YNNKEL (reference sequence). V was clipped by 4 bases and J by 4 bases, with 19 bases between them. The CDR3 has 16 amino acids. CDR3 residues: CASSPEWGRSSYGYTF. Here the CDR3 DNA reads TGTGCCAGCAGCCCAGAGTGGGGCCGCTCTAGCTATGGCTACACCTTC. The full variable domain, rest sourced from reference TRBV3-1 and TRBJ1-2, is DTAVSQTPKYLVTQMGNDKSIKCEQNLGHDTMYWYKQDSKKFLKIMFSYNNKELIINETVPNRFSPKSPDKAHLNLHINSLELGDSAVYFCASSPEWGRSSYGYTFGSGTRLTVV.

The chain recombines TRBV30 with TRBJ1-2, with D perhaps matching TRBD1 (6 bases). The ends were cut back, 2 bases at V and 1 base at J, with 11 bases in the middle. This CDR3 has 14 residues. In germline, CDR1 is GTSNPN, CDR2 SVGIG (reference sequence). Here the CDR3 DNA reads TGTGCCTGGAGTCCCGGGACACTTAACTATGGCTACACCTTC. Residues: CAWSPGTLNYGYTF.

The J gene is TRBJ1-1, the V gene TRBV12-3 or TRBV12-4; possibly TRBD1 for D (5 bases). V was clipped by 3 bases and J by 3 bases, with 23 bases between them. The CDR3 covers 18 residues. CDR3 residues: CASSLLVGASPTDTEAFF. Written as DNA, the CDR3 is TGTGCCAGCAGTTTGTTGGTTGGGGCGAGCCCCACGGACACTGAAGCTTTCTTT.

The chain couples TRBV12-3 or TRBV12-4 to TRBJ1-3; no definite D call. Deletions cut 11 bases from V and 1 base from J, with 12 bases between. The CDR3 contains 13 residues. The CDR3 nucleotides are TGTGCCGTTCGCGAGGGTTCTGGAAACACCATATATTTT. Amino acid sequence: CAVREGSGNTIYF.

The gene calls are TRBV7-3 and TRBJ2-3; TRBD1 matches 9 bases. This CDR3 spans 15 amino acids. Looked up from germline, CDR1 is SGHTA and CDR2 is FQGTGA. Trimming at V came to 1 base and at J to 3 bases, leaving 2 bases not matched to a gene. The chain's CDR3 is CASSLIGTGTDTQYF. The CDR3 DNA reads TGTGCCAGCAGCTTAATAGGGACAGGGACAGATACGCAGTATTTT.

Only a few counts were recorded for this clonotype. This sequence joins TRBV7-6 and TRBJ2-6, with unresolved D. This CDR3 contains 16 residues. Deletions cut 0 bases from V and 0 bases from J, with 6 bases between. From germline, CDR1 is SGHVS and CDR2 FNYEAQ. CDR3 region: CASSLARYSGANVLTF. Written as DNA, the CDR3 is TGTGCCAGCAGCTTAGCGCGGTACTCTGGGGCCAACGTCCTGACTTTC.

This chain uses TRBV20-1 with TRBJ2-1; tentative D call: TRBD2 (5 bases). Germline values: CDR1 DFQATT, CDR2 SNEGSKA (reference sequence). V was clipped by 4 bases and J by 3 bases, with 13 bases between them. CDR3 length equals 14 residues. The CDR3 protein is CSATPSGSYNEQFF. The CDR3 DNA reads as TGCAGTGCTACCCCCAGCGGCAGCTACAATGAGCAGTTCTTC.

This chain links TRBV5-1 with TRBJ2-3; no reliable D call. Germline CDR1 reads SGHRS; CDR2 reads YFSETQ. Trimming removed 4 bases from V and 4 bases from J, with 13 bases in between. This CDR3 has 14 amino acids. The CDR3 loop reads CASSVERSADTQYF. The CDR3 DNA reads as TGCGCCAGCAGCGTTGAGAGGTCCGCAGATACGCAGTATTTT. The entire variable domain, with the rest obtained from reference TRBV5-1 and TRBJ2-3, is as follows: KAGVTQTPRYLIKTRGQQVTLSCSPISGHRSVSWYQQTPGQGLQFLFEYFSETQRNKGNFPGRFSGRQFSNSRSEMNVSTLELGDSALYLCASSVERSADTQYFGPGTRLTVL.

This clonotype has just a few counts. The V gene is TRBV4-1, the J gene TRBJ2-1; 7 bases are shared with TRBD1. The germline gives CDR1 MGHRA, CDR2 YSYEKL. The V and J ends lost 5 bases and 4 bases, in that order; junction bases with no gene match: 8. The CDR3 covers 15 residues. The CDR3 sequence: CASSGNRGPYNEQFF. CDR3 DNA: TGCGCCAGCAGCGGAAACAGGGGCCCATACAATGAGCAGTTCTTC.